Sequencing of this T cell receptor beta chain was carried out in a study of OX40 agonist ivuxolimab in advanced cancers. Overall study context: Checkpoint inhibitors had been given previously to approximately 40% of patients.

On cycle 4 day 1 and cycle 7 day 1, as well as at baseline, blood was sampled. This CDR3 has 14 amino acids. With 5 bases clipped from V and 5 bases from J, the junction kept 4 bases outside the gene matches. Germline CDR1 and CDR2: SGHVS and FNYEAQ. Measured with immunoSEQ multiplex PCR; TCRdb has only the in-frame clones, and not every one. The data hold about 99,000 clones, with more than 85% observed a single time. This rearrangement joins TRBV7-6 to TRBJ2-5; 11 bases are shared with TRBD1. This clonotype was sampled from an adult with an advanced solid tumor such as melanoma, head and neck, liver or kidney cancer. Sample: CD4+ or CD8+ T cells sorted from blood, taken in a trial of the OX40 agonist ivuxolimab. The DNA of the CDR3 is TGTGCCAGCAGCCCTGGGACAGGGGGTGAGACCCAGTACTTC. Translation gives CASSPGTGGETQYF.